Listed below are T cell receptor beta chains from one sample, sequenced in a study of beta chain features in type 1 diabetes. The assay was immunoSEQ multiplex PCR, and TCRdb's table has in-frame clones only and misses some. The table records 900,000 or so clones, under 20% of them present only once. The sample consisted of naive CD4+ T cells from blood. The receptors stem from a woman between 18 and 30 years old in good health. Both conserved end residues are part of each CDR3. Each record gives: J gene, V gene, clone size, D gene, CDR3 protein, CDR3 DNA. D genes are given only for firm matches. Size is stated for part of the rows, as once, few or many counts, or as a class when the clone is expanded.

j_gene: TRBJ1-4
v_gene: TRBV2
abundance: few
d_gene: -
CDR3aa: CASMGPGSNEKLFF
CDR3nt: TGTGCCAGCATGGGCCCAGGATCGAATGAAAAACTGTTTTTT

j_gene: TRBJ2-7
v_gene: TRBV4-3
abundance: few
d_gene: -
CDR3aa: CASSQGPGEQYSYEQYF
CDR3nt: TGCGCCAGCAGCCAAGGTCCGGGAGAGCAGTATTCCTACGAGCAGTACTTC

j_gene: TRBJ1-3
v_gene: TRBV5-1
abundance: few
d_gene: TRBD1
CDR3aa: CASSLATGANGNTIYF
CDR3nt: TGCGCCAGCAGCTTGGCCACAGGGGCGAATGGAAACACCATATATTTT

j_gene: TRBJ1-2
v_gene: TRBV4-2
abundance: -
d_gene: -
CDR3aa: CASSRVTGFAFRGYTF
CDR3nt: TGTGCCAGCAGCCGGGTTACAGGGTTTGCCTTTCGGGGCTACACCTTC

j_gene: TRBJ2-7
v_gene: TRBV2
abundance: -
d_gene: TRBD2
CDR3aa: CASVSGRAAGREQYF
CDR3nt: TGTGCCAGCGTTAGCGGGAGGGCCGCGGGTCGGGAGCAGTACTTC

j_gene: TRBJ1-5
v_gene: TRBV4-2
abundance: -
d_gene: TRBD1
CDR3aa: CASSQDWTTGTVNQPQHF
CDR3nt: TGTGCCAGCAGCCAAGATTGGACCACAGGGACAGTCAATCAGCCCCAGCATTTT

j_gene: TRBJ1-2
v_gene: TRBV7-2
abundance: few
d_gene: TRBD1
CDR3aa: CASSLHGTGDYGYTF
CDR3nt: TGTGCCAGCAGCCTACACGGGACAGGGGACTATGGCTACACCTTC

j_gene: TRBJ2-7
v_gene: TRBV21-1
abundance: few
d_gene: -
CDR3aa: CASSKAPRPRLAGVAYEQYF
CDR3nt: TGTGCCAGCAGCAAAGCACCAAGGCCGAGACTAGCGGGCGTTGCCTACGAGCAGTACTTC

j_gene: TRBJ2-3
v_gene: TRBV9
abundance: few
d_gene: TRBD1
CDR3aa: CASSERTGGTDTQYF
CDR3nt: TGTGCCAGCAGCGAAAGGACAGGGGGCACAGATACGCAGTATTTT

j_gene: TRBJ2-7
v_gene: TRBV20-1
abundance: few
d_gene: -
CDR3aa: CSAHLVYEQYF
CDR3nt: TGCAGTGCTCATCTAGTTTACGAGCAGTACTTC

j_gene: TRBJ1-3
v_gene: TRBV5-1
abundance: -
d_gene: TRBD1
CDR3aa: CASSWGQGEAGNTIYF
CDR3nt: TGCGCCAGCAGCTGGGGACAGGGAGAGGCTGGAAACACCATATATTTT

j_gene: TRBJ1-1
v_gene: TRBV9
abundance: few
d_gene: -
CDR3aa: CASSVGHQNTEAFF
CDR3nt: TGTGCCAGCAGCGTAGGGCACCAGAACACTGAAGCTTTCTTT

j_gene: TRBJ2-5
v_gene: TRBV6-1
abundance: few
d_gene: -
CDR3aa: CASSRDYQETQYF
CDR3nt: TGTGCCAGCAGTAGGGACTACCAAGAGACCCAGTACTTC

j_gene: TRBJ2-5
v_gene: TRBV9
abundance: few
d_gene: TRBD2
CDR3aa: CASSAASGGYQETQYF
CDR3nt: TGTGCCAGCAGCGCCGCTAGCGGGGGGTACCAAGAGACCCAGTACTTC

j_gene: TRBJ2-1
v_gene: TRBV6-6
abundance: -
d_gene: -
CDR3aa: CASSYKPGTSYNEQFF
CDR3nt: TGTGCCAGCAGTTACAAGCCGGGAACATCCTACAATGAGCAGTTCTTC

j_gene: TRBJ2-1
v_gene: TRBV27
abundance: few
d_gene: -
CDR3aa: CASSFTWGAAQPNEQFF
CDR3nt: TGTGCCAGCAGTTTCACTTGGGGGGCGGCCCAACCAAATGAGCAGTTCTTC

j_gene: TRBJ1-4
v_gene: TRBV7-8
abundance: -
d_gene: -
CDR3aa: CASSLAGGHNEKLFF
CDR3nt: TGTGCCAGCAGCTTAGCAGGCGGACATAATGAAAAACTGTTTTTT

j_gene: TRBJ2-7
v_gene: TRBV6-6
abundance: -
d_gene: -
CDR3aa: CASSSQRRQTEQYF
CDR3nt: TGTGCCAGCAGTTCCCAACGTCGACAGACCGAGCAGTACTTC

j_gene: TRBJ2-1
v_gene: TRBV4-1
abundance: few
d_gene: -
CDR3aa: CASSHWADAMYNEQFF
CDR3nt: TGCGCCAGCAGCCATTGGGCGGATGCGATGTACAATGAGCAGTTCTTC

j_gene: TRBJ2-1
v_gene: TRBV18
abundance: -
d_gene: -
CDR3aa: CASSPNAALSYNEQFF
CDR3nt: TGTGCCAGCTCACCGAACGCTGCCCTCTCCTACAATGAGCAGTTCTTC

j_gene: TRBJ2-5
v_gene: TRBV9
abundance: -
d_gene: TRBD2
CDR3aa: CASSVYSGTSVETQYF
CDR3nt: TGTGCCAGCAGCGTATATTCAGGGACTAGCGTAGAGACCCAGTACTTC

j_gene: TRBJ2-1
v_gene: TRBV28
abundance: -
d_gene: TRBD2
CDR3aa: CASSFGGAHNEQFF
CDR3nt: TGTGCCAGCAGTTTCGGGGGGGCACACAATGAGCAGTTCTTC

j_gene: TRBJ2-3
v_gene: TRBV4-3
abundance: -
d_gene: -
CDR3aa: CASSLQETDTQYF
CDR3nt: TGCGCCAGCAGCCTCCAAGAGACAGATACGCAGTATTTT

j_gene: TRBJ2-1
v_gene: TRBV10-3
abundance: -
d_gene: -
CDR3aa: CASSSTSSPYNEQFF
CDR3nt: TGTGCCAGCAGTTCCACTAGCAGCCCCTACAATGAGCAGTTCTTC

j_gene: TRBJ2-3
v_gene: TRBV7-8
abundance: few
d_gene: -
CDR3aa: CASSPSTDTQYF
CDR3nt: TGTGCCAGCAGCCCAAGCACAGATACGCAGTATTTT

j_gene: TRBJ2-5
v_gene: TRBV18
abundance: -
d_gene: -
CDR3aa: CASSPPGVLETQYF
CDR3nt: TGTGCCAGCTCACCGCCGGGGGTGTTGGAGACCCAGTACTTC

j_gene: TRBJ2-2
v_gene: TRBV27
abundance: few
d_gene: TRBD1
CDR3aa: CASSLDRVGLFF
CDR3nt: TGTGCCAGCAGTTTGGACAGGGTCGGGCTGTTTTTT

j_gene: TRBJ1-2
v_gene: TRBV14
abundance: -
d_gene: TRBD1
CDR3aa: CASSLNRDRGGYTF
CDR3nt: TGTGCCAGCAGCCTGAACCGGGACAGGGGGGGCTACACCTTC

j_gene: TRBJ2-4
v_gene: TRBV6-6
abundance: few
d_gene: -
CDR3aa: CASSLTRRERNIQYF
CDR3nt: TGTGCCAGCAGTCTAACACGCCGTGAGAGAAACATTCAGTACTTC

j_gene: TRBJ2-5
v_gene: TRBV18
abundance: -
d_gene: -
CDR3aa: CASSLTVQETQYF
CDR3nt: TGTGCCAGCTCACTGACTGTCCAAGAGACCCAGTACTTC

j_gene: TRBJ2-7
v_gene: TRBV15
abundance: -
d_gene: TRBD2
CDR3aa: CATSRVKLAGEREQYF
CDR3nt: TGTGCCACCAGCAGAGTGAAACTAGCGGGAGAACGCGAGCAGTACTTC

j_gene: TRBJ1-5
v_gene: TRBV28
abundance: -
d_gene: -
CDR3aa: CASSLITTGPHQPQHF
CDR3nt: TGTGCCAGCAGTTTAATAACAACAGGGCCCCATCAGCCCCAGCATTTT

j_gene: TRBJ2-1
v_gene: TRBV9
abundance: few
d_gene: TRBD2
CDR3aa: CASSPYGRASYNEQFF
CDR3nt: TGTGCCAGCAGCCCTTACGGGAGGGCCTCCTACAATGAGCAGTTCTTC

j_gene: TRBJ2-1
v_gene: TRBV5-1
abundance: few
d_gene: TRBD2
CDR3aa: CASSAQSSGYNEQFF
CDR3nt: TGCGCCAGCAGCGCCCAGTCTAGCGGGTACAATGAGCAGTTCTTC

j_gene: TRBJ2-7
v_gene: TRBV28
abundance: -
d_gene: -
CDR3aa: CASSLSGYYEQYF
CDR3nt: TGTGCCAGCAGTTTGAGCGGGTACTACGAGCAGTACTTC

j_gene: TRBJ2-7
v_gene: TRBV28
abundance: -
d_gene: -
CDR3aa: CASSRARRYEQYF
CDR3nt: TGTGCCAGCAGTCGGGCCCGACGATACGAGCAGTACTTC

j_gene: TRBJ2-2
v_gene: TRBV2
abundance: -
d_gene: -
CDR3aa: CASSVVGLDTGELFF
CDR3nt: TGTGCCAGCAGTGTGGTCGGGTTAGACACCGGGGAGCTGTTTTTT

j_gene: TRBJ2-7
v_gene: TRBV28
abundance: -
d_gene: -
CDR3aa: CASSKSPAYEQYF
CDR3nt: TGTGCCAGCAGTAAAAGCCCCGCCTACGAGCAGTACTTC

j_gene: TRBJ2-1
v_gene: TRBV15
abundance: -
d_gene: -
CDR3aa: CATSRVGSYNEQFF
CDR3nt: TGTGCCACCAGCAGAGTTGGCTCCTACAATGAGCAGTTCTTC

j_gene: TRBJ1-4
v_gene: TRBV25-1
abundance: few
d_gene: -
CDR3aa: CASTQFRKKLFF
CDR3nt: TGTGCCAGCACTCAATTCCGCAAAAAACTGTTTTTT

j_gene: TRBJ2-1
v_gene: TRBV15
abundance: few
d_gene: TRBD2
CDR3aa: CATSRDSGLADNEQFF
CDR3nt: TGTGCCACCAGCAGAGATTCGGGGCTAGCGGACAATGAGCAGTTCTTC

j_gene: TRBJ2-5
v_gene: TRBV20-1
abundance: -
d_gene: -
CDR3aa: CSARGRETQYF
CDR3nt: TGCAGTGCTAGGGGAAGGGAGACCCAGTACTTC

j_gene: TRBJ1-1
v_gene: TRBV18
abundance: few
d_gene: -
CDR3aa: CASSLQESNTEAFF
CDR3nt: TGTGCCAGCTCACTCCAGGAATCGAACACTGAAGCTTTCTTT

j_gene: TRBJ2-1
v_gene: TRBV5-1
abundance: -
d_gene: -
CDR3aa: CASRPTGSYNEQFF
CDR3nt: TGCGCCAGCAGACCAACAGGGTCCTACAATGAGCAGTTCTTC

j_gene: TRBJ2-1
v_gene: TRBV5-4
abundance: -
d_gene: -
CDR3aa: CASSLYRSNNEQFF
CDR3nt: TGTGCCAGCAGCCTGTACCGATCCAACAATGAGCAGTTCTTC

j_gene: TRBJ2-7
v_gene: TRBV7-2
abundance: once
d_gene: -
CDR3aa: CASSLESGYSYEQYF
CDR3nt: TGTGCCAGCAGCTTAGAGTCAGGATACTCCTACGAGCAGTACTTC

j_gene: TRBJ2-3
v_gene: TRBV2
abundance: few
d_gene: -
CDR3aa: CASRYLDKIPTDTQYF
CDR3nt: TGTGCCAGTAGATACCTGGACAAAATTCCCACAGATACGCAGTATTTT

j_gene: TRBJ1-4
v_gene: TRBV5-1
abundance: -
d_gene: -
CDR3aa: CASSSSGPVWGSTNEKLFF
CDR3nt: TGCGCCAGCAGCTCCTCCGGACCAGTTTGGGGGTCAACTAATGAAAAACTGTTTTTT

j_gene: TRBJ2-1
v_gene: TRBV4-3
abundance: -
d_gene: TRBD2
CDR3aa: CASSQVPGGPGEQFF
CDR3nt: TGCGCCAGCAGCCAAGTTCCGGGAGGGCCAGGTGAGCAGTTCTTC

j_gene: TRBJ2-7
v_gene: TRBV7-2
abundance: -
d_gene: -
CDR3aa: CASSLASGPTYEQYF
CDR3nt: TGTGCCAGCAGCTTAGCTTCCGGTCCCACCTACGAGCAGTACTTC

j_gene: TRBJ2-5
v_gene: TRBV7-2
abundance: few
d_gene: -
CDR3aa: CASSPSWGETQYF
CDR3nt: TGTGCCAGCAGCCCATCGTGGGGGGAGACCCAGTACTTC